This is a list of T cell receptor beta chains from one sample in a study of identical twins. TCRdb passed the 5' RACE reads through MiXCR, listing each CDR3 protein once. The table shows 120,000 to 150,000 distinct CDR3 sequences, with roughly 3.5% occurring only once. Sample: memory T cells sorted from blood. The receptors derive from a man between 18 and 29 years old in good health. The CDR3 runs from the conserved cysteine through the conserved F or W. Each record gives: V gene, clone size, CDR3 protein. Size is stated for part of the rows, as once, few or many counts, or as a class when the clone is expanded.

>TRBV27|many
CASSLTGTGDYNEQFF
>TRBV29-1|many
CSAHPDYHNEQFF
>TRBV20-1|many
CSARGVSPLHF
>TRBV27|few
CASSYQGGSTEAFF
>TRBV11-2|many
CASSSRREGLNEQFF
>TRBV18|many
CASSPPLSDRAYNEQFF
>TRBV10-1|many
CASSPNSNQPQHF
>TRBV7-7|many
CASSRSGTGLGNEQFF
>TRBV20-1|NA
CSASKQGIAYEQYF
>TRBV20-1|NA
CTATGTVNTEAFF
>TRBV28|many
CASSTRAGELFF
>TRBV28|many
CASPPTGRGGSEQFF
>TRBV7-2|many
CASRNSEFPTNEKLFF
>TRBV6-1|many
CASSVDYTGNEQFF
>TRBV30|many
CAWTGTSGDRFYNEQFF
>TRBV12-3/TRBV12-4|NA
CASSRTGRKFF
>TRBV11-1|many
CASSQTGPRYNEQFF
>TRBV4-1|NA
CASSQEGGFEPLHF
>TRBV20-1|many
CSARPVSSYNEQFF
>TRBV4-1|few
CASSPWGGELFF
>TRBV4-3|many
CASSQLGTATYNEQFF
>TRBV4-1|many
CASSQFGEGVYNEQFF
>TRBV12-5|many
CATWGPGPDYNEQFF